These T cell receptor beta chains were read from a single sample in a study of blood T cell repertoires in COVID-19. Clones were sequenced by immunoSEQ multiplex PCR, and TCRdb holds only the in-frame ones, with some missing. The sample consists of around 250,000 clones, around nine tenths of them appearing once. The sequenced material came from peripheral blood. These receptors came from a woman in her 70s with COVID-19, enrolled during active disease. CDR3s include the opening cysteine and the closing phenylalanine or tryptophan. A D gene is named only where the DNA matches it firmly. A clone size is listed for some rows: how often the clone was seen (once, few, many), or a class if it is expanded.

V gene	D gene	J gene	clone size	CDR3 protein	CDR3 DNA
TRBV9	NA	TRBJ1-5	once	CASSVVRGGQKNISNQPQHF	TGTGCCAGCAGCGTAGTCCGCGGTGGTCAGAAAAATATTAGCAATCAGCCCCAGCATTTT
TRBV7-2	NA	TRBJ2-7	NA	CASSYDSLSYEQYF	TGTGCCAGCAGCTACGACAGTTTATCCTACGAGCAGTACTTC
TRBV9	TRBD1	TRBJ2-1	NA	CASSAGQGSYNEQFF	TGTGCCAGCAGCGCCGGACAGGGGTCGTACAATGAGCAGTTCTTC
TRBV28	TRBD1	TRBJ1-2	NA	CASSGTGYGYTF	TGTGCCAGCAGTGGGACAGGGTATGGCTACACCTTC
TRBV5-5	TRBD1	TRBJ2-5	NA	CASSSLDRVETQYF	TGTGCCAGCAGCTCACTCGACAGGGTTGAGACCCAGTACTTC
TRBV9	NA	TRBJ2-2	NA	CASSVKIGGDPERTGELFF	TGTGCCAGCAGCGTGAAGATTGGAGGCGACCCCGAGAGGACCGGGGAGCTGTTTTTT
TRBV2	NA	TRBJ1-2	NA	CASSHRGQTNYGYTF	TGTGCCAGCAGTCACAGAGGACAGACTAACTATGGCTACACCTTC
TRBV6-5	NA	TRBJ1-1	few	CASGELNTEAFF	TGTGCCAGCGGAGAATTGAACACTGAAGCTTTCTTT
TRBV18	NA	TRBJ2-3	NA	CASSPPRAADTQYF	TGTGCCAGCTCACCACCCAGGGCTGCAGATACGCAGTATTTT
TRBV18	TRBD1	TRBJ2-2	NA	CASSRGQGDTGELFF	TGTGCCAGCTCACGAGGACAGGGAGACACCGGGGAGCTGTTTTTT
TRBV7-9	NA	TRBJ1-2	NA	CASSPGGGRAGYTF	TGTGCCAGCAGCCCCGGGGGGGGTCGGGCTGGCTACACCTTC
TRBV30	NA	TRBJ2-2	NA	CAWSADFSGELFF	TGTGCCTGGAGTGCGGACTTCTCCGGGGAGCTGTTTTTT
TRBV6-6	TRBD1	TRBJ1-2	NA	CASSYPQGVDGYTF	TGTGCCAGCAGTTACCCGCAGGGGGTCGATGGCTACACCTTC
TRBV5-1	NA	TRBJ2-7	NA	CASSLVTRGGEQYF	TGCGCCAGCAGCTTAGTGACTAGAGGTGGCGAGCAGTACTTC
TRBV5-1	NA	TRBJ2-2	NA	CASSFISVRRANTGELFF	TGCGCCAGCAGCTTTATCTCCGTACGCAGGGCGAACACCGGGGAGCTGTTTTTT
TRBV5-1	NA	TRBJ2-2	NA	CASSLDPDTGELFF	TGCGCCAGCAGCTTGGACCCAGACACCGGGGAGCTGTTTTTT
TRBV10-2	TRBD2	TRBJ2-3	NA	CASSESKTSGESTDTQYF	TGCGCCAGCAGTGAGTCAAAAACTAGCGGGGAAAGCACAGATACGCAGTATTTT
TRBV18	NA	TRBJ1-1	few	CASSPGQNTEAFF	TGTGCCAGCTCACCAGGCCAGAACACTGAAGCTTTCTTT
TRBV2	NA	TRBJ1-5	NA	CASRTLSNQPQHF	TGTGCCAGCAGGACTCTTAGCAATCAGCCCCAGCATTTT
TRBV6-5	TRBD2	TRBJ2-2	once	CASSLGGGGTGELFF	TGTGCCAGCAGCCTTGGGGGGGGAGGCACCGGGGAGCTGTTTTTT
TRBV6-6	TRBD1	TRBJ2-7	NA	CASSHPGTGTYEQYF	TGTGCCAGCAGTCACCCCGGGACAGGGACCTACGAGCAGTACTTC
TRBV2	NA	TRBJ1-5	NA	CASSESGVNQPQHF	TGTGCCAGCAGTGAATCGGGGGTCAATCAGCCCCAGCATTTT